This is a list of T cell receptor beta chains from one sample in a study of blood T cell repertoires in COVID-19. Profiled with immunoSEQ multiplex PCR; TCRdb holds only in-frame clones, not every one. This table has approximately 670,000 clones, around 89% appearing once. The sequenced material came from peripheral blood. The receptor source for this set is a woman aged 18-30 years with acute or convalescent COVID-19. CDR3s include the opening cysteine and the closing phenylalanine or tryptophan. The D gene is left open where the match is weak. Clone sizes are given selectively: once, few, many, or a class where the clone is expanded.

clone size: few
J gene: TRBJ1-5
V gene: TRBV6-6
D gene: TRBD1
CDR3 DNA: TGTGCCAGCAGTTACGGGACAGGGTATGCCCAGCATTTT
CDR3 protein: CASSYGTGYAQHF

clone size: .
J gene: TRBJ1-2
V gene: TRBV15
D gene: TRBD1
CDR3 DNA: TGTGCCACCAGCGGCGACAGGGGGCTTCAGGGCTATGGCTACACCTTC
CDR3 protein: CATSGDRGLQGYGYTF

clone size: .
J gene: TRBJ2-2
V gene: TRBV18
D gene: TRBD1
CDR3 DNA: TGTGCCAGCTCACCTCCTCCGGGCTGGACAGGAACCGGGGAGCTGTTTTTT
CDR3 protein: CASSPPPGWTGTGELFF

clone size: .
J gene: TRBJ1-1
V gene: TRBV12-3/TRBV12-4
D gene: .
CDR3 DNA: TGTGCCAGCAGTTTCGGGATTGGCACTGAAGCTTTCTTT
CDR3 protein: CASSFGIGTEAFF

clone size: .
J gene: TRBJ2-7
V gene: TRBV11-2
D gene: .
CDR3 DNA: TGTGCCAGCAGCCGTACTAGTTCTTACGAGCAGTACTTC
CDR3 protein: CASSRTSSYEQYF

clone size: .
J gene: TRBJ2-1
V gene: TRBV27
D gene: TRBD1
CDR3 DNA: TGTGCCAGCAGTTTAGGACAGGCCTCCTACAATGAGCAGTTCTTC
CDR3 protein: CASSLGQASYNEQFF

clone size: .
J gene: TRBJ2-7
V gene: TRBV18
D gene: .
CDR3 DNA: TGTGCCAGCTCACACCGGCCCGGGACACGTCGCTACGAGCAGTACTTC
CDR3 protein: CASSHRPGTRRYEQYF

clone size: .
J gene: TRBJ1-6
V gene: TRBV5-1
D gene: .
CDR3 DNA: TGCGCCAGCAGCGGCGGGACGCAGGAGGGGTCACCCCTCCACTTT
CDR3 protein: CASSGGTQEGSPLHF

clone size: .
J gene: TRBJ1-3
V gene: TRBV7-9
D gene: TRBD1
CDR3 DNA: TGTGCCAGCAGCGAGACAGGGGGCTCTGGAAACACCATATATTTT
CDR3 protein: CASSETGGSGNTIYF

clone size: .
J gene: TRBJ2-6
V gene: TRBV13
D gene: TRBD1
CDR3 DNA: TGTGCCAGCCCCGGGACAGGGGGCTCTGGGGCCAACGTCCTGACTTTC
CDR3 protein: CASPGTGGSGANVLTF

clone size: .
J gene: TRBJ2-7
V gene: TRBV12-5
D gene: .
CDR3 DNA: TGTGCTAGTGCCCTATCAGGCGGGTCCTACGAGCAGTACTTC
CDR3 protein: CASALSGGSYEQYF

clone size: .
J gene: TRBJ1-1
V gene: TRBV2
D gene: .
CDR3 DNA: TGTGCCAGCAGTATACAGGGTATGAACACTGAAGCTTTCTTT
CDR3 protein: CASSIQGMNTEAFF

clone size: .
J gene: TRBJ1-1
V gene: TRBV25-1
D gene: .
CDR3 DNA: TGTGCCAGCAGTGCCCCTGGGACAAAGGAAGCTTTCTTT
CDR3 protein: CASSAPGTKEAFF

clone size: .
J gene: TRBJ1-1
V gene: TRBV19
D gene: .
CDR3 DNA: TGTGCCAGTAGTATAGATACAGTCATGAACACTGAAGCTTTCTTT
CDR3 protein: CASSIDTVMNTEAFF

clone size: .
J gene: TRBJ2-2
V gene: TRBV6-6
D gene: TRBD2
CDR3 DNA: TGTGCCAGCAGTTACGATAGCGGGGGGGGCACCGGGGAGCTGTTTTTT
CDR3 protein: CASSYDSGGGTGELFF

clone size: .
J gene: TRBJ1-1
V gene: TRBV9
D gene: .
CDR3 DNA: TGTGCCAGCAGCGTAGGGAGTCCACTCCCTGGAGCTGAAGCTTTCTTT
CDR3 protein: CASSVGSPLPGAEAFF

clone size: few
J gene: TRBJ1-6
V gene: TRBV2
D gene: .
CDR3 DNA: TGTGCCAGCAGTAAGCCGACCGGGACACAGGCACCGAACGCGGAAATCTATAATTCACCCCTCCACTTT
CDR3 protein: CASSKPTGTQAPNAEIYNSPLHF

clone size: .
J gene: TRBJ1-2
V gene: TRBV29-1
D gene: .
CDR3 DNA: TGCAGCGTTGAAGATCTTTGGGAGGGACGAAAAACCTTC
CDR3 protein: CSVEDLWEGRKTF

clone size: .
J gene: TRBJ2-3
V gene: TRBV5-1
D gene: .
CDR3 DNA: TGCGCCAGCAGCCCCGACAGCCACAGCACAGATACGCAGTATTTT
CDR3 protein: CASSPDSHSTDTQYF

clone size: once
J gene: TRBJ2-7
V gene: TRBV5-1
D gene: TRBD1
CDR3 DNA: TGCGCCAGCAGCTGGACAGGGGGAGCGCGCTCCTACGAGCAGTACTTC
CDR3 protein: CASSWTGGARSYEQYF

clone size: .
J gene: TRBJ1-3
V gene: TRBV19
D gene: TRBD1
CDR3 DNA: TGTGCCAGTAGTACGACAGGGATTTCCTGGAACACCATATATTTT
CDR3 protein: CASSTTGISWNTIYF

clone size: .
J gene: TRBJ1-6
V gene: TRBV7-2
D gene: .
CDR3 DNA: TGTGCCAGCAGCTTATTTCAAGGGGTCGATTCACCCCTCCACTTT
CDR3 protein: CASSLFQGVDSPLHF

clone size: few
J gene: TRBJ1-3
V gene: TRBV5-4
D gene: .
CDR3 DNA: TGTGCCAGCAGCCCGAGCTCTGGAAACACCATATATTTT
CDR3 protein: CASSPSSGNTIYF

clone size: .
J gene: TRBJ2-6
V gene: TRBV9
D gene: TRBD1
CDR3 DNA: TGTGCCAGCATCTCCCTCCCGGGGACAGCCTTCGAACCAGCGGCCAACGTCCTGACTTTC
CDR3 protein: CASISLPGTAFEPAANVLTF

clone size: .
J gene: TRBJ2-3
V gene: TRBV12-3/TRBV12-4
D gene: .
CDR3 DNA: TGTGCCAGCAGTTCCAGGGCACGGGTGCCGGATTTT
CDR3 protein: CASSSRARVPDF

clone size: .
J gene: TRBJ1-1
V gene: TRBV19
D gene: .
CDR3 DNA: TGTGCCAGTAATGTCCAGGGGATCACTGAAGCTTTCTTT
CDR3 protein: CASNVQGITEAFF

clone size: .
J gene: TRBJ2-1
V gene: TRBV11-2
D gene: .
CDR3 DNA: TGTGCCAGCAGCTCGGGGTCCTCCTACAATGAGCAGTTCTTC
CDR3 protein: CASSSGSSYNEQFF

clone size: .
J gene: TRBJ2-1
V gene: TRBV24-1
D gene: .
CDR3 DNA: TGTGCCACCAGTGCACCTTTTCCCCGTAGTGAGCAGTTCTTC
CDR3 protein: CATSAPFPRSEQFF

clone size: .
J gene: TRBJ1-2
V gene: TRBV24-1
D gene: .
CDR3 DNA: TGTGCCACCAGTGACACGCCGGACTATGGCTACACCTTC
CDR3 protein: CATSDTPDYGYTF